The clone carrying this T cell receptor (beta chain) was picked up many times. Its antigen remains unidentified. V gave up 7 bases and J gave up 3 bases; unmatched junction bases: 5. The CDR3 covers 14 residues. CDR1 is ENHRY and CDR2 is SYGVKD in the germline V gene. The sample belongs to a study of identical twins. General study findings and limits: Insertions ran lower in abundant cord blood beta clonotypes, though not in memory repertoires. Conclusions rested on cross-sectional statistics rather than following the same donors. Surplus twin overlap in beta out-of-frame sequences was less pronounced.

Each cDNA held unique molecular identifiers, and template switching gave it a universal primer site. MiXCR was run by TCRdb on the 5' RACE reads, yielding one entry per CDR3 protein. The sample includes about 430,000 distinct CDR3 sequences, roughly 18% seen only once; the top ten take 9.5% to 15%. The TCR sequence derives from a man aged 45-65 years in good health. The J gene is TRBJ2-2, the V gene TRBV10-3; 7 bases map to TRBD1. The source material was naive T cells sorted from blood. CDR3 in DNA: TGTGCCATCACCCGGCAGGGGGACACCGGGGAGCTGTTTTTT. It specifies CAITRQGDTGELFF.